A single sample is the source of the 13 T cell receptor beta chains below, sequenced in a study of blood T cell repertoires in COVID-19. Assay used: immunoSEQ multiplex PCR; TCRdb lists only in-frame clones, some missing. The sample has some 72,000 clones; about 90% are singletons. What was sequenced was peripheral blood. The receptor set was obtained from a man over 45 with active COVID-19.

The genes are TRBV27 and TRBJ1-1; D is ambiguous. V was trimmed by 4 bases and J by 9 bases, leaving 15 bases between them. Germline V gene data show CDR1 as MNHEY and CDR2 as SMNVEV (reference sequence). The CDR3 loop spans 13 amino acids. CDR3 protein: CASSYTTISKAFF. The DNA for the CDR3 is TGTGCCAGCAGTTATACGACAATCTCAAAAGCTTTCTTT.

The CDR3 nucleotides read TGTGCCAGCAGCCTTGAGTCCCGGGACAGGGGAGGCTACACCTTC. It yields the protein CASSLESRDRGGYTF. The chain recombines TRBV5-5 with TRBJ1-2; 10 positions match TRBD1. V lost 4 bases and J lost 8; bases outside the gene matches: 11. CDR1 SGHKS and CDR2 YYEKEE come from the germline V gene (reference sequence). This CDR3 has 15 residues.

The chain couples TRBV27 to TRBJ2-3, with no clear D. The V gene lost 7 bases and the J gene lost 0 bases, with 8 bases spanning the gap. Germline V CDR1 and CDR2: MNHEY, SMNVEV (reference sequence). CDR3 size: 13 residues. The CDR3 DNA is TGTGCCAGCAAACCTATTAGCACAGATACGCAGTATTTT. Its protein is CASKPISTDTQYF.

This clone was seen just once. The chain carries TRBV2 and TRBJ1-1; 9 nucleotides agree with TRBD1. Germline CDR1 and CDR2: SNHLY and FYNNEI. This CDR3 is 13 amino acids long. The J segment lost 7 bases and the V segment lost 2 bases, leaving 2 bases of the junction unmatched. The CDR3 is CASSETGQGEAFF. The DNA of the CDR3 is TGTGCCAGCAGTGAAACGGGACAGGGTGAAGCTTTCTTT.

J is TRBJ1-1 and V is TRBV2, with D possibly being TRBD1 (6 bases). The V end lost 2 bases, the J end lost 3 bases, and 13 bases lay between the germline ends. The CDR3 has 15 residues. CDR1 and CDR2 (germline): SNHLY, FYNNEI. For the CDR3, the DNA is TGTGCCAGCAGTGAATCAGGGGTTCTGTACACTGAAGCTTTCTTT. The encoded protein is CASSESGVLYTEAFF. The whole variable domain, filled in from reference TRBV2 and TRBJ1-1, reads EPEVTQTPSHQVTQMGQEVILRCVPISNHLYFYWYRQILGQKVEFLVSFYNNEISEKSEIFDDQFSVERPDGSNFTLKIRSTKLEDSAMYFCASSESGVLYTEAFFGQGTRLTVV.

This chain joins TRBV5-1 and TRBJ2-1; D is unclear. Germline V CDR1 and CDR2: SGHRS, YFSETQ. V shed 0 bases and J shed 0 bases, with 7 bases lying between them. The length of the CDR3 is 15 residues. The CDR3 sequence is CASSLGALSYNEQFF. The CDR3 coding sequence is TGCGCCAGCAGCTTGGGGGCTCTCTCCTACAATGAGCAGTTCTTC.

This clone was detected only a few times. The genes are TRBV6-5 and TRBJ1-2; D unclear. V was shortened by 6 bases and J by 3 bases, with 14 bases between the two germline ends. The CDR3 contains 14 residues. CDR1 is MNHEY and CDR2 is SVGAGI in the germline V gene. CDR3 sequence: CASSPTGWDYGYTF. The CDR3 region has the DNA TGTGCCAGCAGCCCGACGGGGTGGGACTATGGCTACACCTTC.

The CDR3 DNA reads as TGCGCCAGCAGTTTATTCACGGACACCGGGGAGCTGTTTTTT. Translation gives CASSLFTDTGELFF. The rearrangement joins TRBV5-1 to TRBJ2-2; D not resolved. Per germline, CDR1 SGHRS and CDR2 YFSETQ. V lost 5 bases to trimming and J lost 3 bases, with 11 bases between them. CDR3 length: 14 amino acids.

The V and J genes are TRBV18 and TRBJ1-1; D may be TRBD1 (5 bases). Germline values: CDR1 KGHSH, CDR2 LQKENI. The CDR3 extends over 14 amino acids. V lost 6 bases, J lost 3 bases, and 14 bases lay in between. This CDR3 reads CASSGNRDYTEAFF. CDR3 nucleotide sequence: TGTGCCAGCTCGGGGAATAGGGACTACACTGAAGCTTTCTTT.

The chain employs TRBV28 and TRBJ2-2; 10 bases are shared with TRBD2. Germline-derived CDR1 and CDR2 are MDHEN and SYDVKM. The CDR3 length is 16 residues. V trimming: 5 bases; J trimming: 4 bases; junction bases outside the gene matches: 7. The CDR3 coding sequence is TGTGCCAGCAGTCATCGCGGGACTAGCGTCACCGGGGAGCTGTTTTTT. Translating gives CASSHRGTSVTGELFF. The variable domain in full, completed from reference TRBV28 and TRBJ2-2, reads DVKVTQSSRYLVKRTGEKVFLECVQDMDHENMFWYRQDPGLGLRLIYFSYDVKMKEKGDIPEGYSVSREKKERFSLILESASTNQTSMYLCASSHRGTSVTGELFFGEGSRLTVL.

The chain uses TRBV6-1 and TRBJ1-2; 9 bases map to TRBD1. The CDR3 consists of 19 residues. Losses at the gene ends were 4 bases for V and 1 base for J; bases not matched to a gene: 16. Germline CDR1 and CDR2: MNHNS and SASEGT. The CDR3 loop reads CASSGTGSFRQGDNYGYTF. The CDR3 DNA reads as TGTGCCAGCAGTGGGACTGGAAGCTTTAGACAGGGGGATAACTATGGCTACACCTTC.

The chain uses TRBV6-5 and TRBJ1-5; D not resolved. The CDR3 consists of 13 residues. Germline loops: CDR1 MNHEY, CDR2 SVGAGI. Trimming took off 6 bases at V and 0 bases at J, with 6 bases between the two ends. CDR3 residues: CASRLNSNQPQHF. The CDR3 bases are TGTGCCAGCAGACTGAATAGCAATCAGCCCCAGCATTTT.

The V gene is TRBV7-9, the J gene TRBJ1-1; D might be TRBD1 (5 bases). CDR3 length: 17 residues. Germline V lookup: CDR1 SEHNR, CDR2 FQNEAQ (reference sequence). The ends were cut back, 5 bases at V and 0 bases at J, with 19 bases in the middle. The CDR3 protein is CASSLHRIQAMNTEAFF. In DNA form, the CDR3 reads TGTGCCAGCAGCCTTCACAGGATTCAGGCTATGAACACTGAAGCTTTCTTT.